The 30 T cell receptor beta chains reported below all come from one sample, sequenced in a study of blood T cell repertoires in COVID-19. Some clones are missing from TCRdb's copy, which holds only in-frame ones; the method was immunoSEQ multiplex PCR. The table lists around 76,000 clones, 85% to 90% of them singletons, with less than 0.65% in the top ten. The sample comprised peripheral blood. These receptors originate from a man aged 55 to 70 with acute or convalescent COVID-19.

The chain carries TRBV3-1 (or the pseudogene TRBV3-2) and TRBJ2-2; 13 bases match TRBD2. The CDR3 contains 17 residues. The germline V gene encodes CDR1 LGHDT and CDR2 YNNKEL (reference sequence). V was clipped by 6 bases and J by 1 base; unmatched bases: 5. CDR3 sequence (DNA): TGTGCCAGCAGACTCGGGACTAGCGGGGTGAACACCGGGGAGCTGTTTTTT. Encoded protein: CASRLGTSGVNTGELFF.

The V gene is TRBV28, the J gene TRBJ2-7; 8 nucleotides agree with TRBD2. This CDR3 contains 15 residues. The V gene's germline CDR1 is MDHEN and CDR2 SYDVKM. V shed 5 bases and J 1 base; nucleotides not matched to a gene: 7. The CDR3 protein is CASSTQTSASYEQYF. The CDR3 DNA is TGTGCCAGCAGTACACAGACTAGCGCTTCCTACGAGCAGTACTTC.

This rearrangement joins TRBV5-1 to TRBJ1-2; 7 bases line up with TRBD1. With 4 bases clipped from V and 4 bases from J, the junction kept 16 bases outside the gene matches. CDR3 length: 17 residues. Germline V gene lookup returns CDR1 SGHRS and CDR2 YFSETQ. CDR3 coding DNA: TGCGCCAGCAGCCCCGGACCTCGTGACAGGGATTCCTATGGCTACACCTTC. This translates into CASSPGPRDRDSYGYTF.

J is TRBJ1-5 and V is TRBV6-5, with D possibly TRBD1 on 5 matching bases. The germline V and J ends were trimmed by 2 bases and 5 bases, with 13 bases remaining between them. CDR3 length equals 15 residues. Germline V gives CDR1 MNHEY, CDR2 SVGAGI. The CDR3 sequence is CASSYTGPGHQPQHF. In DNA, the CDR3 is TGTGCCAGCAGTTACACAGGCCCAGGGCATCAGCCCCAGCATTTT.

V and J are TRBV10-3 and TRBJ2-7; 10 bases map to TRBD1. This CDR3 has 16 amino acids. The junction had 10 bases not matched to a gene; V was cut back by 3 bases and J by 5 bases. Germline V CDR1 and CDR2: ENHRY, SYGVKD. The CDR3: CAISDPGTGDGDEQYF. CDR3 sequence (DNA): TGTGCCATCAGTGACCCGGGGACAGGGGACGGCGACGAGCAGTACTTC.

The chain recombines TRBV21-1 with TRBJ1-1; TRBD1 is the table's D call, not checked against the DNA. TRBV21-1 is noted as a pseudogene. The CDR3 length is 15 residues. The CDR3 region has the DNA TGTGCCAGCAGCAAATCCCAGGGGCTGTACACTGAAGCTTTCTTT. This gives the protein CASSKSQGLYTEAFF.

The V call is TRBV5-4, the J call TRBJ1-6, with 10 bases lining up with TRBD1. This CDR3 is 16 amino acids long. Germline V CDR1 and CDR2: SGHNT, YYREEE (reference sequence). V shed 4 bases, J shed 10 bases, and the junction held 11 bases outside the gene matches. As DNA, the CDR3 is TGTGCCAGCAGCACGCAAGGGACAGGGGTCAGCTCACCCCTCCACTTT. Protein: CASSTQGTGVSSPLHF. Full variable domain (rest looked up from reference TRBV5-4 and TRBJ1-6): ETGVTQSPTHLIKTRGQQVTLRCSSQSGHNTVSWYQQALGQGPQFIFQYYREEENGRGNFPPRFSGLQFPNYSSELNVNALELDDSALYLCASSTQGTGVSSPLHFGNGTRLTVT.

The chain employs TRBV19 and TRBJ1-1; D might be TRBD1 (6 bases). CDR1 and CDR2 from the germline V gene are LNHDA and SQIVND (reference sequence). Deletions cut 5 bases from V and 5 bases from J, with 18 bases between. The CDR3 length is 15 residues. The CDR3, as DNA: TGTGCCAGTAGTCCCGGGACATTCCAGGGTACTGAAGCTTTCTTT. Translating it yields CASSPGTFQGTEAFF.

The V call is TRBV19, the J call TRBJ1-4; tentative D call: TRBD1 (6 bases). V was trimmed by 1 base and J by 5 bases, leaving 11 bases between them. Per germline, CDR1 LNHDA and CDR2 SQIVND (reference sequence). The CDR3 consists of 15 residues. In DNA, the CDR3 is TGTGCCAGTAGTATAGGTGGGGGCAGGAATGAAAAACTGTTTTTT. Translated: CASSIGGGRNEKLFF.

The chain joins TRBV29-1 to TRBJ2-2, with D perhaps matching TRBD1 (6 bases). V gave up 6 bases and J gave up 8 bases, with 13 bases separating them. CDR1 and CDR2 from the germline V gene are SQVTM and ANQGSEA. The CDR3 covers 12 residues. As DNA, the CDR3 is TGCAGCGTGGGACACGCTTGGGGGGAGCTGTTTTTT. As protein: CSVGHAWGELFF.

The chain is built from TRBV5-6 and TRBJ2-1; D gene unclear. Germline values: CDR1 SGHDT, CDR2 YYEEEE. V lost 2 bases and J lost 10, with 7 bases in between. The CDR3 totals 11 residues. CDR3 protein: CASSFTREQFF. The CDR3 nucleotides read TGTGCCAGCAGCTTTACCAGGGAGCAGTTCTTC.

This chain links TRBV19 with TRBJ2-1, with 11 bases that match TRBD2. This CDR3 is 17 amino acids long. Germline CDR1 reads LNHDA; CDR2 reads SQIVND (reference sequence). V was pared by 5 bases and J by 0 bases, with 6 bases of the junction left unmatched. In DNA form, the CDR3 reads TGTGCCAGTAGTGGGAGACTAGCGGGAAACTCCTACAATGAGCAGTTCTTC. It yields the protein CASSGRLAGNSYNEQFF.

The chain carries TRBV28 and TRBJ2-1; 7 bases map to TRBD2. J lost 2 bases, V lost 6 bases, and 10 bases had no gene match. In germline, CDR1 is MDHEN, CDR2 SYDVKM. The CDR3 contains 16 residues. CDR3 residues: CASSQSGNAPYNEQFF. In DNA form, the CDR3 reads TGTGCCAGCAGCCAAAGCGGGAACGCACCCTACAATGAGCAGTTCTTC. The full variable domain, with the rest looked up from reference TRBV28 and TRBJ2-1, is DVKVTQSSRYLVKRTGEKVFLECVQDMDHENMFWYRQDPGLGLRLIYFSYDVKMKEKGDIPEGYSVSREKKERFSLILESASTNQTSMYLCASSQSGNAPYNEQFFGPGTRLTVL.

A few counts support this clone. The rearrangement joins TRBV5-8 to TRBJ2-5; 7 bases agree with TRBD2. Germline CDR1 SGHTS, CDR2 YDEGEE. V lost 2 bases to trimming and J lost 3 bases; unmatched junction nucleotides: 7. The CDR3 is 15 amino acids. CDR3 nucleotide sequence: TGTGCCAGCAGCTTATGGGTAGCGGGTAAAGAGACCCAGTACTTC. It is translated as CASSLWVAGKETQYF. The full variable domain, rest sourced from reference TRBV5-8 and TRBJ2-5, is EAGVTQSPTHLIKTRGQQATLRCSPISGHTSVYWYQQALGLGLQFLLWYDEGEERNRGNFPPRFSGRQFPNYSSELNVNALELEDSALYLCASSLWVAGKETQYFGPGTRLLVL.

V and J are TRBV14 and TRBJ2-1; 15 bases agree with TRBD2. The CDR3 totals 17 residues. Germline V lookup: CDR1 SGHDN, CDR2 FVKESK. V gave up 5 bases and J gave up 6 bases; unmatched junction bases: 8. CDR3 DNA: TGTGCCAGCAGCTCACGAGGACTAGCGGGGGGGCGCAATGAGCAGTTCTTC. Encoded protein: CASSSRGLAGGRNEQFF.

This clone was picked up one time. The gene calls are TRBV10-3 and TRBJ1-6; D not resolved. This CDR3 is 13 amino acids long. The germline gives CDR1 ENHRY, CDR2 SYGVKD. V lost 4 bases and J 6 bases, leaving 7 bases between the germline ends. The CDR3 loop is CAISAQTNSPLHF. The CDR3 region has the DNA TGTGCCATCAGTGCACAGACTAATTCACCCCTCCACTTT.

The chain links TRBV11-2 to TRBJ1-6; D ambiguous. This CDR3 has 13 amino acids. Germline values: CDR1 SGHAT, CDR2 FQNNGV. The ends were cut back, 5 bases at V and 7 bases at J, with 9 bases in the middle. In nucleotides, the CDR3 is TGTGCCAGCAGCCCAGTGGTAAATTCACCCCTCCACTTT. This gives the protein CASSPVVNSPLHF.

The chain links TRBV11-3 to TRBJ2-7, with D perhaps matching TRBD1 (6 bases). With 5 bases removed from V and 2 bases from J, the gap between germline ends came to 7 bases. CDR1 is SGHNT, CDR2 YENEEA, per germline. The CDR3 loop spans 12 amino acids. The CDR3 reads CASSGQTYEQYF. The CDR3 DNA follows: TGTGCCAGCAGCGGACAGACCTACGAGCAGTACTTC.

This clone was observed a single time. This chain links TRBV19 with TRBJ1-3; D ambiguous. The CDR3 consists of 15 residues. With 0 bases removed from V and 0 bases from J, the gap between germline ends came to 6 bases. Germline CDR1 is LNHDA and CDR2 is SQIVND (reference sequence). CDR3 in DNA: TGTGCCAGTAGTATAGATCCCAACTCTGGAAACACCATATATTTT. Its translation: CASSIDPNSGNTIYF.

V usage is TRBV11-3 and J usage is TRBJ2-1, with D maybe TRBD2 (6 bases). The CDR3 contains 12 residues. Trimming left V 7 bases short and J 10 bases short, with 14 bases between. Germline-derived CDR1 and CDR2 are SGHNT and YENEEA. The CDR3 DNA is TGTGCCAGCATAGAGAGGGAGGTCGAGCAGTTCTTC. Its translation is CASIEREVEQFF.

This clone has just one count. In DNA form, the CDR3 reads TGCGCCAGCAGCCAAGACCTTGGGGCAGTCTTATATGGCTACACCTTC. As protein: CASSQDLGAVLYGYTF. The chain recombines TRBV4-1 with TRBJ1-2, with D tentatively TRBD1 (5 bases). CDR1 and CDR2 from the germline V gene are MGHRA and YSYEKL. The V gene lost 0 bases and the J gene lost 5 bases, with 16 bases spanning the gap. CDR3 length equals 16 residues.

The chain combines TRBV19 with TRBJ1-4; TRBD1 matches at 8 bases. The CDR3 extends over 17 amino acids. V dropped 3 bases and J dropped 8; count of bases not matched to a gene: 14. Per germline, CDR1 LNHDA and CDR2 SQIVND (reference sequence). CDR3 in amino acids: CASSINFGQGTGEKLFF. Written as DNA, the CDR3 is TGTGCCAGTAGTATTAATTTCGGACAGGGAACAGGCGAAAAACTGTTTTTT.

The chain is built from TRBV28 and TRBJ1-2, with a possible D match to TRBD1 (5 bases). The CDR3 is 17 amino acids. V shed 8 bases and J shed 2 bases, with 24 bases lying between them. The germline V gene has CDR1 MDHEN and CDR2 SYDVKM. CDR3: CASFGAAGTRVNYGYTF. The DNA for the CDR3 is TGTGCCAGCTTTGGGGCGGCAGGGACTAGGGTGAACTATGGCTACACCTTC.

The chain joins TRBV11-2 to TRBJ2-1; TRBD1 agrees at 9 bases. From germline, CDR1 is SGHAT and CDR2 FQNNGV. There are 15 residues in the CDR3. V lost 5 bases, J lost 4 bases, and 6 bases stayed unmatched. The CDR3 is CASSPGTGNYNEQFF. CDR3 nucleotide sequence: TGTGCCAGCAGCCCCGGGACAGGGAATTACAATGAGCAGTTCTTC.

V gene TRBV19 combines with J gene TRBJ1-1; weak D call: TRBD1 (6 bases). Germline lookup yields CDR1 LNHDA and CDR2 SQIVND (reference sequence). The CDR3 totals 16 residues. The ends were cut back, 1 base at V and 1 base at J, with 13 bases in the middle. The CDR3 loop is CASSIVGGSPNTEAFF. The CDR3 nucleotides read TGTGCCAGTAGTATAGTAGGGGGTTCACCGAACACTGAAGCTTTCTTT.

J is TRBJ1-6 and V is TRBV19; tentatively, D is TRBD1 (6 bases). The germline V gene encodes CDR1 LNHDA and CDR2 SQIVND (reference sequence). V was clipped by 4 bases and J by 4 bases, with 14 bases between them. The CDR3 has 16 amino acids. The CDR3 is CASSNPDRSYNSPLHF. In nucleotides, the CDR3 is TGTGCCAGTAGTAACCCCGACAGGAGTTATAATTCACCCCTCCACTTT.

The gene calls are TRBV9 and TRBJ2-2; 10 positions match TRBD1. This CDR3 spans 17 amino acids. Germline V CDR1 and CDR2: SGDLS, YYNGEE. V lost 4 bases to trimming and J lost 5 bases; unmatched junction nucleotides: 11. This CDR3 reads CASSPRDRGQGTGELFF. The CDR3 DNA sequence: TGTGCCAGCAGCCCAAGAGACAGGGGGCAGGGGACCGGGGAGCTGTTTTTT. Full variable domain (missing parts from reference TRBV9 and TRBJ2-2): DSGVTQTPKHLITATGQRVTLRCSPRSGDLSVYWYQQSLDQGLQFLIQYYNGEERAKGNILERFSAQQFPDLHSELNLSSLELGDSALYFCASSPRDRGQGTGELFFGEGSRLTVL.

This chain uses TRBV6-5 with TRBJ2-3, with a possible D match to TRBD1 (5 bases). The CDR3 spans 14 residues. Germline CDR1 and CDR2: MNHEY and SVGAGI. Deletions cut 6 bases from V and 2 bases from J, with 12 bases between. The CDR3 region has the DNA TGTGCCAGCAGGATTGGACAAATCACAGATACGCAGTATTTT. Protein: CASRIGQITDTQYF.

The chain has TRBV29-1 and TRBJ1-4; D may be TRBD1 (5 bases). CDR1 is SQVTM and CDR2 is ANQGSEA in the germline V gene. The CDR3 is made up of 14 amino acids. The V and J ends lost 7 bases and 8 bases respectively, with 20 bases between them. CDR3 protein: CSAGLTTAGEKLFF. The CDR3 region has the DNA TGCAGCGCGGGACTAACTACGGCTGGGGAAAAACTGTTTTTT.

This clone appeared a few times. V is TRBV5-1 and J is TRBJ1-5, with 12 bases matching TRBD1. The germline gives CDR1 SGHRS, CDR2 YFSETQ. The CDR3 loop spans 15 amino acids. V trimming: 3 bases; J trimming: 7 bases; junction bases outside the gene matches: 5. The CDR3 nucleotides read TGCGCCAGCAGCTGGGACAGGGGGCAGGGACAGCCCCAGCATTTT. It translates to CASSWDRGQGQPQHF.